Each of the 22 T cell receptor beta chains below was sequenced from the same sample in a study of technical replicates of blood from a few donors. Libraries were prepared by immunoSEQ multiplex PCR; TCRdb keeps only in-frame clonotypes and omits some of them. The data hold more than 55,000 clones, with roughly 90% observed a single time. The sample comprised PBMCs. These receptors were collected from a human donor in good health. Some clones in this sample may be carry-over from other donors' samples.

The chain has TRBV5-6 and TRBJ2-7; 7 bases line up with TRBD2. The V and J ends lost 4 bases and 3 bases, in that order; junction bases with no gene match: 4. The CDR3 runs to 13 residues. In germline, CDR1 is SGHDT, CDR2 YYEEEE. CDR3 in DNA: TGTGCCAGCAGCGGACTAGGGATCTACGAGCAGTACTTC. Protein product: CASSGLGIYEQYF.

The chain is built from TRBV9 and TRBJ2-5; 8 positions match TRBD2. V was clipped by 0 bases and J by 4 bases; unmatched bases: 5. The CDR3 is 15 amino acids. In germline, CDR1 is SGDLS, CDR2 YYNGEE. CDR3 nucleotides: TGTGCCAGCAGCGTAGCCGGGGGGGCGGGAGAGACCCAGTACTTC. Translating it yields CASSVAGGAGETQYF.

This chain uses TRBV30 with TRBJ1-5, with D possibly being TRBD1 (5 bases). The CDR3 covers 13 residues. Germline V gene data show CDR1 as GTSNPN and CDR2 as SVGIG (reference sequence). Trimming took 3 bases from V and 6 from J, leaving 12 bases between them. This CDR3 is CAWSVGDSQPQHF. DNA of the CDR3: TGTGCCTGGAGCGTAGGGGATAGTCAGCCCCAGCATTTT.

V is TRBV27 and J is TRBJ1-2; 7 nucleotides agree with TRBD1. V lost 9 bases to trimming and J lost 3 bases; unmatched junction nucleotides: 10. Looked up from germline, CDR1 is MNHEY and CDR2 is SMNVEV (reference sequence). The CDR3 length is 14 residues. Here the CDR3 reads CASEDRDRDYGYTF. The CDR3 DNA reads as TGTGCCAGTGAAGACCGGGACAGAGACTATGGCTACACCTTC.

The CDR3 reads CASSSADNSYEQYF. The CDR3 region has the DNA TGTGCCAGCAGCTCCGCGGACAACTCCTACGAGCAGTACTTC. This chain links TRBV7-2 with TRBJ2-7; tentative D call: TRBD1 (5 bases). The V gene's germline CDR1 is SGHTA and CDR2 FQGNSA. V was cut by 4 bases and J by 0 bases, with 10 bases left in between. CDR3 size: 14 residues.

This chain uses TRBV2 with TRBJ2-7; the D gene is possibly TRBD1 (5 bases). The germline gives CDR1 SNHLY, CDR2 FYNNEI. The CDR3 is 14 residues long. Deletions cut 2 bases from V and 5 bases from J, with 13 bases between. The CDR3 DNA reads TGTGCCAGCAGTGAACTACCGCCAGGGCACGAGCAGTACTTC. Protein sequence: CASSELPPGHEQYF. The entire variable domain, with the rest obtained from reference TRBV2 and TRBJ2-7, is as follows: EPEVTQTPSHQVTQMGQEVILRCVPISNHLYFYWYRQILGQKVEFLVSFYNNEISEKSEIFDDQFSVERPDGSNFTLKIRSTKLEDSAMYFCASSELPPGHEQYFGPGTRLTVT.

This clone was counted a single time. The genes are TRBV7-9 and TRBJ1-2; 7 nucleotides line up with TRBD1. This CDR3 spans 15 amino acids. Looked up from germline, CDR1 is SEHNR and CDR2 is FQNEAQ (reference sequence). The V and J ends lost 4 bases and 4 bases, in that order; junction bases with no gene match: 9. The CDR3 sequence is CASSYAKTGIYGYTF. The CDR3 nucleotides are TGTGCCAGCAGCTACGCCAAGACAGGGATCTATGGCTACACCTTC. The full variable domain, completed using reference TRBV7-9 and TRBJ1-2, is DTGVSQNPRHKITKRGQNVTFRCDPISEHNRLYWYRQTLGQGPEFLTYFQNEAQLEKSRLLSDRFSAERPKGSFSTLEIQRTEQGDSAMYLCASSYAKTGIYGYTFGSGTRLTVV.

The V gene is TRBV18, the J gene TRBJ1-1; TRBD1 aligns across 10 bases. V lost 6 bases to trimming and J lost 1 base; unmatched junction nucleotides: 5. CDR3 length equals 15 residues. Germline values: CDR1 KGHSH, CDR2 LQKENI. CDR3 sequence reads: CASSGGTGANTEAFF. The CDR3 DNA is TGTGCCAGCTCGGGCGGGACAGGGGCGAACACTGAAGCTTTCTTT.

The rearrangement links TRBV25-1 to TRBJ1-5, with TRBD1 matching over 10 bases. Germline assignment: CDR1 MGHDK and CDR2 SYGVNS. CDR3 length: 15 amino acids. Trimming took 3 bases from V and 7 from J; bases not matched to a gene: 6. The CDR3 is CASSDAGTGVQPQHF. As DNA, the CDR3 is TGTGCCAGCAGTGATGCCGGGACAGGGGTCCAGCCCCAGCATTTT.

This chain joins TRBV4-1 and TRBJ2-3; D may be TRBD2 (5 bases). The CDR3 length is 16 residues. Germline values: CDR1 MGHRA, CDR2 YSYEKL. V lost 0 bases and J lost 0, with 10 bases in between. The CDR3 DNA reads TGCGCCAGCAGCCAAGAAATAGCGACTAGCACAGATACGCAGTATTTT. Encoded protein: CASSQEIATSTDTQYF.

The V and J genes are TRBV27 and TRBJ2-1, with TRBD2 matching 9 bases. Germline-derived CDR1 and CDR2 are MNHEY and SMNVEV (reference sequence). The ends lost 7 bases at V and 0 bases at J; junction bases unmatched: 7. There are 16 residues in the CDR3. CDR3 in DNA: TGTGCCAGCAACCGTAGACTAGCGGACTCCTACAATGAGCAGTTCTTC. This encodes CASNRRLADSYNEQFF.

This clone appeared a few times. The CDR3 is CASSVGQGYEAFF. The DNA of the CDR3 is TGTGCCAGTAGTGTGGGACAGGGGTATGAAGCTTTCTTT. The chain combines TRBV19 with TRBJ1-1; the match to TRBD1 covers 10 bases. The trim removed 5 bases at V and 7 bases at J, leaving 4 bases unmatched. CDR1 is LNHDA, CDR2 SQIVND, per germline (reference sequence). CDR3 length: 13 amino acids.

The V and J genes are TRBV19 and TRBJ2-4, with D perhaps matching TRBD2 (6 bases). V was pared by 0 bases and J by 0 bases, with 12 bases between. This CDR3 comprises 17 residues. The V gene's germline CDR1 is LNHDA and CDR2 SQIVND (reference sequence). The CDR3 DNA reads as TGTGCCAGTAGTATAGAGGGGAGGAACTTAGCCAAAAACATTCAGTACTTC. It is translated as CASSIEGRNLAKNIQYF.

The chain is built from TRBV2 and TRBJ2-3; 8 nucleotides match TRBD2. The CDR3 spans 15 residues. With V trimmed by 0 bases and J by 7 bases, 6 bases remained unmatched. Germline V CDR1 and CDR2: SNHLY, FYNNEI. This chain's CDR3 is CASSEALSGMNTQYF. The CDR3 DNA is TGTGCCAGCAGTGAAGCGCTTAGCGGGATGAATACGCAGTATTTT.

The chain couples TRBV2 to TRBJ1-6; D uncertain. Germline V gives CDR1 SNHLY, CDR2 FYNNEI. V lost 6 bases, J lost 10 bases, and 13 bases lay in between. This CDR3 spans 13 amino acids. The CDR3 loop is CASRGLVNSPLHF. In DNA, the CDR3 is TGTGCCAGCAGAGGACTCGTTAACTCACCCCTCCACTTT.

The CDR3 loop reads CASTSIGTDGQPQHF. The CDR3 DNA is TGTGCCAGTACCAGCATTGGGACAGATGGTCAGCCCCAGCATTTT. The rearrangement links TRBV19 to TRBJ1-5; 7 bases are a match to TRBD1. Germline V CDR1 and CDR2: LNHDA, SQIVND (reference sequence). Trimming removed 7 bases from V and 6 bases from J; junction bases left unmatched: 12. CDR3 length equals 15 residues.

This clone appeared a single time. V is TRBV30 and J is TRBJ1-3; D perhaps matches TRBD1 (6 bases). There are 13 residues in the CDR3. The V end lost 0 bases, the J end lost 4 bases, and 7 bases lay between the germline ends. Germline CDR1 GTSNPN, CDR2 SVGIG (reference sequence). CDR3 loop: CAWSVRGGNTIYF. The CDR3 bases are TGTGCCTGGAGTGTAAGGGGGGGAAACACCATATATTTT.

The rearrangement uses TRBV18 and TRBJ1-4; 7 positions agree with TRBD1. The junction had 0 bases not matched to a gene; V was cut back by 3 bases and J by 5 bases. The CDR3 runs to 13 residues. Germline V CDR1 and CDR2: KGHSH, LQKENI. The CDR3 DNA reads as TGTGCCAGCTCACCGGGACAGAATGAAAAACTGTTTTTT. As protein: CASSPGQNEKLFF.

This rearrangement joins TRBV7-2 to TRBJ2-7; D is perhaps TRBD1 (6 bases). The CDR3 covers 15 residues. V was trimmed by 5 bases and J by 2 bases, leaving 16 bases between them. Germline CDR1 is SGHTA and CDR2 is FQGNSA. Written as DNA, the CDR3 is TGTGCCAGCAGCGGGAATCGACAGGCTACCTACGAGCAGTACTTC. This codes for CASSGNRQATYEQYF.

The table lists this clone with a count of one. The genes are TRBV29-1 and TRBJ1-1; 9 bases match TRBD1. After removal of 7 bases from V and 2 bases from J, the junction contained 5 bases not matched to a gene. Germline CDR1 reads SQVTM; CDR2 reads ANQGSEA. The CDR3 is 13 residues long. The CDR3 region is CSARGQGNTEAFF. The CDR3 coding sequence is TGCAGCGCTAGGGGACAGGGCAACACTGAAGCTTTCTTT.

The chain recombines TRBV7-6 with TRBJ2-1; 12 positions match TRBD2. Trimming at V came to 8 bases and at J to 0 bases, leaving 8 bases not matched to a gene. Per germline, CDR1 SGHVS and CDR2 FNYEAQ. CDR3 length: 17 amino acids. The CDR3 DNA reads as TGTGCCAGCTCCCTAGCGGGAGGGCTCCGCTCCTACAATGAGCAGTTCTTC. Its protein is CASSLAGGLRSYNEQFF.

The V gene is TRBV12-2, the J gene TRBJ2-3; no check of the table's D call, TRBD1, against the DNA was made. TRBV12-2 is recorded as a pseudogene. This CDR3 is 15 amino acids long. CDR3: CASLSGTPLTDTQYF. As DNA, the CDR3 is TGTGCAAGTCTCTCAGGGACACCACTCACAGATACGCAGTATTTT.